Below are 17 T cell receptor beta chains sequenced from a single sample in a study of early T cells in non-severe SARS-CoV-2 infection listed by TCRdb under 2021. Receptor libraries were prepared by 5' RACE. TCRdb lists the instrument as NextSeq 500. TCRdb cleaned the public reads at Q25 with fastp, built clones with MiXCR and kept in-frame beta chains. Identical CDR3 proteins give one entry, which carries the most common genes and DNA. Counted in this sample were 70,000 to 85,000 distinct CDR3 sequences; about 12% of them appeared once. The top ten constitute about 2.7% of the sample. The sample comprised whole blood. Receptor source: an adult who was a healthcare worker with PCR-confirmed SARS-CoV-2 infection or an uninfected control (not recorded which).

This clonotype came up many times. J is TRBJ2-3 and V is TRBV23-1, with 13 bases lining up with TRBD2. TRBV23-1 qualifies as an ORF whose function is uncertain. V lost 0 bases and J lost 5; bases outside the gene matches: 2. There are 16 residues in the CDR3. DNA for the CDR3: TGCGCCAGCAGTCAATCGACTAGCGGGGGGAGAGATACGCAGTATTTT. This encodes CASSQSTSGGRDTQYF.

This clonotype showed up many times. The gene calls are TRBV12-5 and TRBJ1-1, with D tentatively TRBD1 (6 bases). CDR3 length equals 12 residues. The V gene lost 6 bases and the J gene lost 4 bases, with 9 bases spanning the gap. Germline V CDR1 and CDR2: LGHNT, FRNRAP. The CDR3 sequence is CASGQGITEAFF. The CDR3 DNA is TGTGCTAGTGGCCAGGGGATCACTGAAGCTTTCTTT.

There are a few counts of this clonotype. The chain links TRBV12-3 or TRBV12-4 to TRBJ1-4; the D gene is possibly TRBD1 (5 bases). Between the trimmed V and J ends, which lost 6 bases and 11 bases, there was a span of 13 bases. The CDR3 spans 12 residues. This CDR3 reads CASSSAEGKLFF. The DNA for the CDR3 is TGTGCCAGCAGCTCCGCTGAGGGGAAACTGTTTTTT.

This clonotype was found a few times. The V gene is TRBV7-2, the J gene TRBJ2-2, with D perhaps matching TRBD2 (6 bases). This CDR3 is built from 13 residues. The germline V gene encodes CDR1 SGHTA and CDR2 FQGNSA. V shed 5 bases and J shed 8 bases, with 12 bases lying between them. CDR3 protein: CASSKGLQGELFF. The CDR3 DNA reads TGTGCCAGCAGCAAGGGACTCCAAGGGGAGCTGTTTTTT.

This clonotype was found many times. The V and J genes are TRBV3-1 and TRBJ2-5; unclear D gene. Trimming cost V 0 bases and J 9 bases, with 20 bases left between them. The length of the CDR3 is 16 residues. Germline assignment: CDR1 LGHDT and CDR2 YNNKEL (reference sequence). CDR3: CASSQEVSVLRAAQYF. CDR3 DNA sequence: TGTGCCAGCAGCCAAGAGGTCTCCGTCTTAAGGGCGGCCCAGTACTTC.

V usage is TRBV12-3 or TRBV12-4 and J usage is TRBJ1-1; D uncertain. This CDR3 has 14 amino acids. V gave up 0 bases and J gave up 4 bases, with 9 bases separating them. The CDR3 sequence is CASSLAPMGTEAFF. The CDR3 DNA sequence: TGTGCCAGCAGTTTAGCCCCTATGGGCACTGAAGCTTTCTTT.

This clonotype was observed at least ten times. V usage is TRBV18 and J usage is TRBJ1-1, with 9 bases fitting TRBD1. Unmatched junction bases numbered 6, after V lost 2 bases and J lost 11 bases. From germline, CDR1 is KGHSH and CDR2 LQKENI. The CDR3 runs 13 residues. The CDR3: CASSPSRDRVAFF. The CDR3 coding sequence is TGTGCCAGCTCACCATCTCGGGACAGGGTTGCTTTCTTT.

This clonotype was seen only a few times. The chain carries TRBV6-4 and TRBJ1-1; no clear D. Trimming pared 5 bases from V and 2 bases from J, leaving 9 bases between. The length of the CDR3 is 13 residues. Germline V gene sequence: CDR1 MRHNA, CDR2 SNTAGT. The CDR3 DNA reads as TGTGCCAGCAGTAGAGGTTCTAACACTGAAGCTTTCTTT. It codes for CASSRGSNTEAFF.

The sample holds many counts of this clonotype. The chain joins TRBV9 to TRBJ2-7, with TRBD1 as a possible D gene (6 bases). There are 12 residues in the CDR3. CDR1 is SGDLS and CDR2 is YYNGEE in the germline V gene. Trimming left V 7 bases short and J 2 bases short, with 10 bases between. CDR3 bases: TGTGCCAGCGGACAGACCCCCTACGAGCAGTACTTC. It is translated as CASGQTPYEQYF. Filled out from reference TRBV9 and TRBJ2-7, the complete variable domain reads DSGVTQTPKHLITATGQRVTLRCSPRSGDLSVYWYQQSLDQGLQFLIQYYNGEERAKGNILERFSAQQFPDLHSELNLSSLELGDSALYFCASGQTPYEQYFGPGTRLTVT.

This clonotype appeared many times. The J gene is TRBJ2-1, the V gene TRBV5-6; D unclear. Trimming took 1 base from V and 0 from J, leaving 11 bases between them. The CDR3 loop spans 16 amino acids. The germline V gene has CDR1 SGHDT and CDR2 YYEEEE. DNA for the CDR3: TGTGCCAGCAGCTTGTACCCCTACAACTCCTACAATGAGCAGTTCTTC. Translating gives CASSLYPYNSYNEQFF.

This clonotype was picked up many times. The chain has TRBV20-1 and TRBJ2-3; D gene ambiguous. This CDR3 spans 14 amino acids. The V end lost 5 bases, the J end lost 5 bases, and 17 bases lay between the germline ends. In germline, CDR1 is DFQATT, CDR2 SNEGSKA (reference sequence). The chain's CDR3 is CSAPVQDGLDTQYF. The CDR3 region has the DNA TGCAGTGCTCCGGTCCAAGATGGGCTAGATACGCAGTATTTT.

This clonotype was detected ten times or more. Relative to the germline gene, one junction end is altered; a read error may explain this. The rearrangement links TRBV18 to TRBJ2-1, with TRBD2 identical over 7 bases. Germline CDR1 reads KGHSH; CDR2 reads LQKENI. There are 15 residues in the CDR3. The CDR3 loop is CASSPLALSYNEQFF. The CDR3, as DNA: TGTGCCAGCTCCCCACTAGCGCTATCCTACAATGAGCAGTTCTTC. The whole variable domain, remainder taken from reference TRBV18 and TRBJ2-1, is NAGVMQNPRHLVRRRGQEARLRCSPMKGHSHVYWYRQLPEEGLKFMVYLQKENIIDESGMPKERFSAEFPKEGPSILRIQQVVRGDSAAYFCASSPLALSYNEQFFGPGTRLTVL.

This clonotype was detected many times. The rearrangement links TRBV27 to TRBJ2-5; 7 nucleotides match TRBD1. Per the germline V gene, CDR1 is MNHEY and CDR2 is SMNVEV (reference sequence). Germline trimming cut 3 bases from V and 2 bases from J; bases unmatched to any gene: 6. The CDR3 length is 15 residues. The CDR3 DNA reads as TGTGCCAGCAGTTTCTTCCCGACAGGGCAAGAGACCCAGTACTTC. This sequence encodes CASSFFPTGQETQYF.

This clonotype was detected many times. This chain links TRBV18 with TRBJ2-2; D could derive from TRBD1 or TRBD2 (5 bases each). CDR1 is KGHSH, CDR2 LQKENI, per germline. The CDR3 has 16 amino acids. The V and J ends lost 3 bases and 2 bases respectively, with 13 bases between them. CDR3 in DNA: TGTGCCAGCTCACCGCGGCAGGGAGTTAACACCGGGGAGCTGTTTTTT. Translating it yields CASSPRQGVNTGELFF.

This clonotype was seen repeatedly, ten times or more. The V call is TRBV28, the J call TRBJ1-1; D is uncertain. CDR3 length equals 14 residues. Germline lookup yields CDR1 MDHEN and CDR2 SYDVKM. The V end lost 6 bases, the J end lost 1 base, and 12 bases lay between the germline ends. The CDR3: CASSTAAENTEAFF. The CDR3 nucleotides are TGTGCCAGCAGCACTGCGGCTGAGAACACTGAAGCTTTCTTT.

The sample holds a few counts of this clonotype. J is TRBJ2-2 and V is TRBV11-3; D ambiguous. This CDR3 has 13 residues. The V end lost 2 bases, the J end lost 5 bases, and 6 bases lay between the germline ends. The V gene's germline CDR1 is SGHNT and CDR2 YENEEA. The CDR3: CASSLTRTGELFF. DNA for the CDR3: TGTGCCAGCAGCTTAACGAGGACCGGGGAGCTGTTTTTT.

The CDR3 DNA sequence: TGTGCCTGGAGTGTACGAGTCCACTCCGAAGCTTTCTTT. This gives the protein CAWSVRVHSEAFF. This chain connects TRBV30 to TRBJ1-1; D gene unclear. V shed 0 bases and J shed 8 bases, with 13 bases lying between them. The CDR3 sequence is 13 residues long. Germline-derived CDR1 and CDR2 are GTSNPN and SVGIG (reference sequence). Based on the CDR3 plus reference TRBV30 and TRBJ1-1, the full variable domain is SQTIHQWPATLVQPVGSPLSLECTVEGTSNPNLYWYRQAAGRGLQLLFYSVGIGQISSEVPQNLSASRPQDRQFILSSKKLLLSDSGFYLCAWSVRVHSEAFFGQGTRLTVV.